This TCR beta chain came from a study of spatial heterogeneity in lung cancer. This clonotype came up many times. Its antigen remains unidentified. Study findings and constraints: Counts that tracked tumor mutation counts were those of expanded intratumoral alpha and beta TCRs.

Using its own MiXCR run on the 5' RACE reads, TCRdb lists one record per CDR3 protein. The repertoire consists of approximately 7,100 distinct CDR3 sequences, with about 12% occurring once and the leading ten covering around a fifth. The time point here: sample taken at primary tumor resection. V lost 3 bases, J lost 2 bases, and 2 bases lay in between. The CDR3 runs 13 residues. Germline V gives CDR1 SEHNR, CDR2 FQNEAQ (reference sequence). The sequencing here drew on lung tumor tissue, taken at surgery. The chain carries TRBV7-9 and TRBJ1-6; D is undetermined. The sequence came from a male donor with early-stage non-small cell lung cancer. The CDR3 sequence: CASSLAYNSPLHF. Here the CDR3 DNA reads TGTGCCAGCAGCTTGGCCTATAATTCACCCCTCCACTTT.